This T cell receptor beta chain was captured in a study of cytomegalovirus exposure and HLA in healthy donors. The wider study: HLA-typed donors contributed around 88 million unique TCRs, which were held in an early data release.

PCR was performed using 60 Vbeta and 13 Jbeta primers. Clones were sequenced by immunoSEQ multiplex PCR, and TCRdb holds only the in-frame ones, with some missing. The sample holds about 160,000 clones; roughly 82% are singletons and the top ten take under 6.5%. With regard to this clone: Its antigen is as yet unknown.

Regarding the study as a whole: Versus the roughly 700-donor mean, an Asian-associated ancestry cluster reportedly showed fewer N-insertions in a later analysis. Because they were indistinguishable, some V segments, including TRBV6-2 and TRBV6-3, were excluded.

In germline, CDR1 is SGHTA, CDR2 FQGTGA. With 0 bases removed from V and 1 base from J, the gap between germline ends came to 15 bases. This CDR3 is built from 18 residues. Sample: PBMCs. This TCR came from a man in his fifties in good health and CMV-seropositive. The chain couples TRBV7-3 to TRBJ2-2; no firm D call. Written as DNA, the CDR3 is TGTGCCAGCAGCTTAACTGGCAGGTTAATCCAGAACACCGGGGAGCTGTTTTTT. Translation gives CASSLTGRLIQNTGELFF.